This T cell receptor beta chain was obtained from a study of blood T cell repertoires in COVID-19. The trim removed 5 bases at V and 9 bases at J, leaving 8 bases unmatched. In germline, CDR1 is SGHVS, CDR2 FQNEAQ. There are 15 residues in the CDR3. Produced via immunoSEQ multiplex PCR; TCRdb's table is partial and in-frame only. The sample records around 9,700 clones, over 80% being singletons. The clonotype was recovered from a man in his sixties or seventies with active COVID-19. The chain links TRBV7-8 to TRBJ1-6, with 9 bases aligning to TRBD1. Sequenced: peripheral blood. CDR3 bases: TGTGCCAGCAGCCCACAGGGGGCGCCGGGTTCACCCCTCCACTTT. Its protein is CASSPQGAPGSPLHF.